This T cell receptor (beta chain) stems from a study of blood T cells in healthy people across ages. Primers used in a second PCR of roughly 6 to 12 cycles were a sample-barcoded 5' primer and a J-beta primer mix. TCRdb passed the 5' RACE reads through MiXCR, listing each CDR3 protein once. This table has under 700,000 distinct CDR3 sequences, nearly 25% appearing once. Germline V gene data show CDR1 as DFQATT and CDR2 as SNEGSKA (reference sequence). Trimming pared 5 bases from V and 7 bases from J, leaving 18 bases between. CDR3 length: 13 residues. The sample holds many counts of this clonotype. Another study also made use of these data, one on T cells of mothers and their children. That work adds: Thymic selection shapes TCR recombination output in related pairs, and it does so similarly in unrelated pairs. Among related mother-child pairs, overlap was slightly higher than in unrelated pairs, though not significantly.

V usage is TRBV20-1 and J usage is TRBJ2-7, with a possible D match to TRBD1 (6 bases). This TCR was sampled from a boy under 18 in good health. Sequencing was carried out using blood. The chain's CDR3 is CSALMPATGEQYF. CDR3 DNA: TGCAGTGCTTTAATGCCAGCGACAGGAGAGCAGTACTTC.